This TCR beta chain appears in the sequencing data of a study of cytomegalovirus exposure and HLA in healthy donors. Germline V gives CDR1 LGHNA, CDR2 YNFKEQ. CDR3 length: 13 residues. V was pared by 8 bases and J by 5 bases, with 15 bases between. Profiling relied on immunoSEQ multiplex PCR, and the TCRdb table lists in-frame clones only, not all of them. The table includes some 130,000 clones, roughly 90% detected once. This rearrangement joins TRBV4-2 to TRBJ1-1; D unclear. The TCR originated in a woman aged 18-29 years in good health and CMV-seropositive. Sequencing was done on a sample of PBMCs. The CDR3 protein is CASVGLADTEAFF. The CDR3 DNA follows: TGTGCCAGCGTGGGGTTAGCGGATACTGAAGCTTTCTTT.